Following are 21 T cell receptor beta chains from one sample sequenced in a study of identical twins. MiXCR was run by TCRdb on the 5' RACE reads, yielding one entry per CDR3 protein. This repertoire shows 700,000 to 950,000 distinct CDR3 sequences, about 12% found once; its top ten account for around 1.5%. This sample also belongs to another study, concerning yellow fever vaccine responses in identical twins.

Sequenced sample: PBMCs. The source of these receptors is a woman aged 18 to 35 in good health.

This clonotype has more than one count but fewer than ten. This sequence joins TRBV12-3 or TRBV12-4 and TRBJ2-7; D gene unclear. There are 13 residues in the CDR3. V gave up 3 bases and J gave up 7 bases, with 13 bases separating them. CDR3 residues: CASSLGLGWEQYF. The CDR3 bases are TGTGCCAGCAGTTTGGGGTTAGGGTGGGAGCAGTACTTC.

This clonotype was seen repeatedly, ten times or more. V is TRBV7-9 and J is TRBJ1-4, with a tentative D call TRBD1 (6 bases). Germline V gene data show CDR1 as SEHNR and CDR2 as FQNEAQ (reference sequence). V lost 5 bases and J 4 bases, leaving 8 bases between the germline ends. The CDR3 consists of 13 residues. CDR3 protein: CASSQGGNEKLFF. The CDR3 coding sequence is TGTGCCAGCAGCCAAGGGGGTAATGAAAAACTGTTTTTT.

The chain carries TRBV7-2 and TRBJ2-7; 7 bases are shared with TRBD1. Germline V lookup: CDR1 SGHTA, CDR2 FQGNSA. J gave up 0 bases and V 4 bases, and 6 bases lay outside the gene matches. This CDR3 is built from 15 residues. CDR3 protein: CASSSTGQSSYEQYF. CDR3 coding DNA: TGTGCCAGCAGCTCGACGGGACAGAGCTCCTACGAGCAGTACTTC.

V is TRBV20-1 and J is TRBJ1-2; TRBD1 is a possible D gene (5 bases). The length of the CDR3 is 14 residues. V was clipped by 6 bases and J by 0 bases, with 14 bases between them. Germline loops: CDR1 DFQATT, CDR2 SNEGSKA (reference sequence). CDR3: CSANRQSTNYGYTF. The CDR3 nucleotides are TGCAGTGCGAACAGACAGTCTACTAACTATGGCTACACCTTC.

This clonotype has at least ten counts. This chain joins TRBV27 and TRBJ1-6, with D tentatively TRBD1 (5 bases). The germline V gene has CDR1 MNHEY and CDR2 SMNVEV (reference sequence). CDR3 size: 14 residues. Trimming shortened V by 3 bases and J by 10 bases, and 13 bases separated the two germline ends. Here the CDR3 DNA reads TGTGCCAGCAGTTTGGTCAGGGCAGGATCACCCCTCCACTTT. It codes for CASSLVRAGSPLHF.

This clonotype was picked up many times. The chain combines TRBV20-1 with TRBJ2-7, with 8 positions matching TRBD2. V shed 5 bases, J shed 3 bases, and the junction held 12 bases outside the gene matches. The germline V gene encodes CDR1 DFQATT and CDR2 SNEGSKA (reference sequence). The CDR3 is made up of 15 amino acids. Here the CDR3 reads CSAPTLAGAFYEQYF. The CDR3 DNA reads as TGCAGTGCTCCAACCCTAGCGGGCGCGTTCTACGAGCAGTACTTC.

This clonotype came up a few times. At one of its ends the junction is not consistent with the germline gene, which may arise from a read error. The chain uses TRBV7-8 and TRBJ2-1; D gene unclear. The length of the CDR3 is 19 residues. Germline V gene sequence: CDR1 SGHVS, CDR2 FQNEAQ. Written as DNA, the CDR3 is TGTGCCAGCAGTTTAGCCTATCAAGGAGAACGCGACCCTCGCAATGAGCAGTTCTTC. This translates into CASSLAYQGERDPRNEQFF. The variable domain in full, completed from reference TRBV7-8 and TRBJ2-1, reads GAGVSQSPRYKVAKRGQDVALRCDPISGHVSLFWYQQALGQGPEFLTYFQNEAQLDKSGLPSDRFFAERPEGSVSTLKIQRTQQEDSAVYLCASSLAYQGERDPRNEQFFGPGTRLTVL.

This clonotype has only one observation. The chain is built from TRBV11-2 and TRBJ2-7; possibly TRBD2 for D (5 bases). This CDR3 contains 15 residues. CDR1 and CDR2 from the germline V gene are SGHAT and FQNNGV. V shed 3 bases and J shed 2 bases, with 14 bases lying between them. CDR3 loop: CASSFGSESTYEQYF. The CDR3 DNA sequence: TGTGCCAGCAGCTTTGGTAGCGAATCCACCTACGAGCAGTACTTC. Full variable domain (rest looked up from reference TRBV11-2 and TRBJ2-7): EAGVAQSPRYKIIEKRQSVAFWCNPISGHATLYWYQQILGQGPKLLIQFQNNGVVDDSQLPKDRFSAERLKGVDSTLKIQPAKLEDSAVYLCASSFGSESTYEQYFGPGTRLTVT.

V gene TRBV5-1 combines with J gene TRBJ1-1, with unresolved D. V gave up 6 bases and J gave up 0 bases, with 15 bases separating them. In germline, CDR1 is SGHRS, CDR2 YFSETQ. The CDR3 totals 15 residues. The CDR3 region has the DNA TGCGCCAGCATCAGTATTTTAAGCATGAACACTGAAGCTTTCTTT. Residues: CASISILSMNTEAFF.

The table lists this clonotype with a few counts. V and J are TRBV20-1 and TRBJ2-2; maybe TRBD1 (5 bases). The V end was cut by 5 bases, the J end by 6 bases, with 10 bases between. The CDR3 extends over 12 amino acids. CDR1 is DFQATT, CDR2 SNEGSKA, per germline (reference sequence). This chain's CDR3 is CSAPQGPGELFF. The DNA of the CDR3 is TGCAGTGCTCCGCAGGGCCCCGGGGAGCTGTTTTTT.

This clonotype was seen only a few times. The gene calls are TRBV3-1 and TRBJ1-2; TRBD1 is a possible D gene (5 bases). Germline CDR1 is LGHDT and CDR2 is YNNKEL (reference sequence). The V gene lost 0 bases and the J gene lost 2 bases, with 13 bases spanning the gap. This CDR3 is built from 16 residues. CDR3 protein: CASSQDLEGLNYGYTF. CDR3 nucleotide sequence: TGTGCCAGCAGCCAAGATCTAGAGGGGCTCAACTATGGCTACACCTTC.

The genes are TRBV5-4 and TRBJ1-1; 8 bases map to TRBD1. Germline lookup yields CDR1 SGHNT and CDR2 YYREEE (reference sequence). V lost 0 bases and J lost 0; bases outside the gene matches: 4. The CDR3 consists of 16 residues. CDR3: CASSLVPGGLNTEAFF. CDR3 DNA: TGTGCCAGCAGCTTGGTGCCAGGGGGCTTGAACACTGAAGCTTTCTTT.

This sequence joins TRBV6-1 and TRBJ2-4; 8 nucleotides line up with TRBD2. The J segment lost 7 bases and the V segment lost 6 bases, leaving 8 bases of the junction unmatched. The CDR3 has 14 amino acids. From germline, CDR1 is MNHNS and CDR2 SASEGT. CDR3 region: CASSQSSGTNIQYF. The CDR3 DNA sequence: TGTGCCAGCAGCCAAAGTAGCGGGACGAACATTCAGTACTTC.

The chain has TRBV4-1 and TRBJ2-1; 7 nucleotides align to TRBD2. Germline values: CDR1 MGHRA, CDR2 YSYEKL. This CDR3 has 16 amino acids. With V trimmed by 0 bases and J by 2 bases, 4 bases remained unmatched. CDR3: CASSQEVGTTYNEQFF. The CDR3 nucleotides read TGCGCCAGCAGCCAAGAAGTGGGGACTACCTACAATGAGCAGTTCTTC.

The chain is built from TRBV28 and TRBJ2-2; D unresolved. This CDR3 has 13 amino acids. Germline V gene sequence: CDR1 MDHEN, CDR2 SYDVKM. Trimming left V 5 bases short and J 10 bases short, with 14 bases between. The CDR3 sequence is CASSPPMATELFF. CDR3 nucleotides: TGTGCCAGCAGTCCCCCAATGGCAACGGAGCTGTTTTTT. Supplemented by reference TRBV28 and TRBJ2-2, the full variable domain reads DVKVTQSSRYLVKRTGEKVFLECVQDMDHENMFWYRQDPGLGLRLIYFSYDVKMKEKGDIPEGYSVSREKKERFSLILESASTNQTSMYLCASSPPMATELFFGEGSRLTVL.

The table lists this clonotype with a few counts. The gene calls are TRBV28 and TRBJ2-5; no clear D. The V gene's germline CDR1 is MDHEN and CDR2 SYDVKM. The CDR3 is made up of 13 amino acids. V dropped 6 bases and J dropped 1 base, with 9 bases sitting between them. CDR3 DNA sequence: TGTGCCAGCAGCTCGGCACTCCAAGAGACCCAGTACTTC. Amino acids: CASSSALQETQYF.

Many counts were recorded for this clonotype. V gene TRBV7-7 combines with J gene TRBJ2-2; TRBD1 is a possible D gene (6 bases). The CDR3 sequence is 15 residues long. Trimming stripped 10 bases from V and 4 bases from J, with 19 bases between. The germline V gene encodes CDR1 SSHAT and CDR2 FNYEAQ (reference sequence). CDR3 protein: CATREGQGSTGELFF. The CDR3 DNA is TGTGCCACCAGGGAAGGGCAGGGGTCCACCGGGGAGCTGTTTTTT.

The genes are TRBV5-1 and TRBJ2-3; TRBD2 agrees at 9 bases. CDR1 SGHRS and CDR2 YFSETQ come from the germline V gene. V was pared by 4 bases and J by 4 bases, with 10 bases of the junction left unmatched. The CDR3 covers 16 residues. CDR3 DNA sequence: TGCGCCAGCAGCCGGGCTAGCGGGACGGTCTCAGATACGCAGTATTTT. The encoded protein is CASSRASGTVSDTQYF.

This chain joins TRBV20-1 and TRBJ2-3; perhaps TRBD2 as D (6 bases). CDR3 length: 15 residues. The germline CDR1 and CDR2 sequences are DFQATT and SNEGSKA (reference sequence). With 6 bases removed from V and 2 bases from J, the gap between germline ends came to 18 bases. The CDR3 region is CSASRSGANTDTQYF. The CDR3 DNA reads as TGCAGTGCCTCCCGTAGCGGAGCCAACACAGATACGCAGTATTTT.

This clonotype was observed at least ten times. J is TRBJ2-1 and V is TRBV19, with 7 bases fitting TRBD1. Germline V gene lookup returns CDR1 LNHDA and CDR2 SQIVND (reference sequence). The length of the CDR3 is 14 residues. Germline trimming cut 6 bases from V and 7 bases from J; bases unmatched to any gene: 9. The CDR3 nucleotides read TGTGCCAGTAGCTTACAGGGGAACGAAAATGAGCAGTTCTTC. This codes for CASSLQGNENEQFF.

This chain uses TRBV7-9 with TRBJ2-5; D gene unclear. V lost 1 base to trimming and J lost 2 bases, with 8 bases between them. The CDR3 contains 14 residues. Germline assignment: CDR1 SEHNR and CDR2 FQNEAQ (reference sequence). In nucleotides, the CDR3 is TGTGCCAGCAGCTTAGATGTCGGACAAGAGACCCAGTACTTC. It encodes CASSLDVGQETQYF.